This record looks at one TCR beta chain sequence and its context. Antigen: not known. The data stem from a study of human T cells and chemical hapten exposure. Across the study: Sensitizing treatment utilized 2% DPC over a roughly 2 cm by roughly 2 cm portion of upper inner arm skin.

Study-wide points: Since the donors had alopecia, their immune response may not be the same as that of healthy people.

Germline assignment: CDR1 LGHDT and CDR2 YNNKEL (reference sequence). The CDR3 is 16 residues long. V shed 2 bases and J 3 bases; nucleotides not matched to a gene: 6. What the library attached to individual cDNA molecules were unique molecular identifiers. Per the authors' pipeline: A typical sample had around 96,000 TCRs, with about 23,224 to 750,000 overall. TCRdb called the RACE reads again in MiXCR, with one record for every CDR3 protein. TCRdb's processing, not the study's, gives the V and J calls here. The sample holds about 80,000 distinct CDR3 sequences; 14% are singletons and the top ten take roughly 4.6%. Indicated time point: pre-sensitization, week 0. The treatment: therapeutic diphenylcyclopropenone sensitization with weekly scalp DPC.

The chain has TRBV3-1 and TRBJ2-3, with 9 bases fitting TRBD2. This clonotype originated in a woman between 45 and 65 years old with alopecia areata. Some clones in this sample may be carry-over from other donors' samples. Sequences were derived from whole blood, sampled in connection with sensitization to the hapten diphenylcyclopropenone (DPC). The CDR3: CASSQRGRALTDTQYF. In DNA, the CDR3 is TGTGCCAGCAGCCAACGCGGGAGGGCCTTAACAGATACGCAGTATTTT.